A single sample gave rise to the 21 T cell receptor beta chains below, sequenced in a study of blood T cell repertoires in COVID-19. Only in-frame clones appear in the TCRdb table, and some are missing; sequencing was by immunoSEQ multiplex PCR. This repertoire shows roughly 200,000 clones, roughly 91% found once; its top ten account for approximately 5.5%. Material for sequencing was peripheral blood. The origin of the receptors is a middle-aged man with active or convalescent COVID-19.

The gene calls are TRBV5-6 and TRBJ1-2; 8 bases line up with TRBD1. CDR3 length: 15 amino acids. The V gene end was trimmed by 1 base and the J gene end by 4 bases; junction bases not matched to a gene: 6. CDR1 SGHDT and CDR2 YYEEEE come from the germline V gene. CDR3 in amino acids: CASSLRDRGIYGYTF. CDR3 nucleotide sequence: TGTGCCAGCAGCTTGCGAGACAGGGGAATCTATGGCTACACCTTC.

The chain carries TRBV7-2 and TRBJ2-4; TRBD1 aligns across 9 bases. This CDR3 has 14 residues. Unmatched junction bases numbered 4, after V lost 4 bases and J lost 6 bases. From germline, CDR1 is SGHTA and CDR2 FQGNSA. CDR3 residues: CASSSKQGANIQYF. In DNA, the CDR3 is TGTGCCAGCAGCTCCAAACAGGGGGCAAACATTCAGTACTTC. Full variable domain (outside the CDR3, taken from reference TRBV7-2 and TRBJ2-4): GAGVSQSPSNKVTEKGKDVELRCDPISGHTALYWYRQSLGQGLEFLIYFQGNSAPDKSGLPSDRFSAERTGGSVSTLTIQRTQQEDSAVYLCASSSKQGANIQYFGAGTRLSVL.

The chain employs TRBV7-8 and TRBJ2-5; TRBD2 might be the D (5 bases). The CDR3 extends over 14 amino acids. Germline V gives CDR1 SGHVS, CDR2 FQNEAQ. With 5 bases removed from V and 0 bases from J, the gap between germline ends came to 10 bases. CDR3 amino acids: CASSIGGNQETQYF. The CDR3 nucleotides read TGTGCCAGCAGCATAGGAGGTAACCAAGAGACCCAGTACTTC.

The chain joins TRBV6-5 to TRBJ2-5, with D perhaps TRBD2 (5 bases). V was pared by 7 bases and J by 4 bases, with 16 bases between. The CDR3 consists of 14 residues. Germline V CDR1 and CDR2: MNHEY, SVGAGI. The chain's CDR3 is CASKVDPAGETQYF. The CDR3 DNA is TGTGCCAGCAAGGTGGACCCGGCGGGAGAGACCCAGTACTTC.

The V and J genes are TRBV5-5 and TRBJ1-2, with D perhaps TRBD1 (6 bases). Germline lookup yields CDR1 SGHKS and CDR2 YYEKEE (reference sequence). The CDR3 runs to 15 residues. V shed 4 bases and J shed 9 bases, with 22 bases lying between them. The CDR3 loop is CASSHKTGPDSSYTF. The CDR3, as DNA: TGTGCCAGCAGCCACAAAACAGGGCCGGATTCCAGCTACACCTTC.

The rearrangement joins TRBV24-1 to TRBJ2-1; 9 nucleotides agree with TRBD2. The CDR3 is 15 residues long. After removal of 6 bases from V and 3 bases from J, the junction contained 5 bases not matched to a gene. Germline V gives CDR1 KGHDR, CDR2 SFDVKD. Here the CDR3 reads CATSPQTSGYNEQFF. The CDR3 DNA is TGTGCCACCAGTCCCCAGACTAGCGGCTACAATGAGCAGTTCTTC.

V usage is TRBV3-1 (or the pseudogene TRBV3-2) and J usage is TRBJ2-5; D gene ambiguous. Per germline, CDR1 LGHDT and CDR2 YNNKEL (reference sequence). This CDR3 is 15 amino acids long. V was shortened by 4 bases and J by 1 base, with 13 bases between the two germline ends. CDR3 DNA: TGTGCCAGCAGCCCTACGACGGGTAGCCAAGAGACCCAGTACTTC. Its protein is CASSPTTGSQETQYF.

V gene TRBV18 combines with J gene TRBJ1-4, with no clear D. The length of the CDR3 is 14 residues. The germline gives CDR1 KGHSH, CDR2 LQKENI. Trimming removed 3 bases at V and 5 bases at J, with 10 bases between. CDR3 protein: CASSPEGGNEKLFF. CDR3 in DNA: TGTGCCAGCTCACCTGAGGGAGGAAATGAAAAACTGTTTTTT. The full variable domain, completed using reference TRBV18 and TRBJ1-4, is NAGVMQNPRHLVRRRGQEARLRCSPMKGHSHVYWYRQLPEEGLKFMVYLQKENIIDESGMPKERFSAEFPKEGPSILRIQQVVRGDSAAYFCASSPEGGNEKLFFGSGTQLSVL.

CDR3 sequence reads: CASSLVAGGLSSNQPQHF. In nucleotides, the CDR3 is TGTGCCAGCAGCTTAGTGGCAGGGGGGCTTTCGAGCAATCAGCCCCAGCATTTT. The V gene is TRBV7-8, the J gene TRBJ1-5, with TRBD1 matching over 7 bases. The CDR3 has 18 amino acids. Germline CDR1 reads SGHVS; CDR2 reads FQNEAQ. V was pared by 1 base and J by 1 base, with 10 bases of the junction left unmatched.

V and J are TRBV6-2 or TRBV6-3 and TRBJ2-7; D is uncertain. Germline V gene data show CDR1 as MNHEY and CDR2 as SVGEGT. V lost 4 bases to trimming and J lost 2 bases, with 6 bases between them. The CDR3 loop spans 12 amino acids. The DNA of the CDR3 is TGTGCCAGCAGTTTACAGACCTACGAGCAGTACTTC. The encoded protein is CASSLQTYEQYF.

This clone was picked up one time. This chain connects TRBV2 to TRBJ1-1; no firm D call. There are 14 residues in the CDR3. The germline V gene has CDR1 SNHLY and CDR2 FYNNEI. V was clipped by 2 bases and J by 2 bases, with 9 bases between them. The CDR3 here is CASSELGDNTEAFF. The CDR3 bases are TGTGCCAGCAGTGAATTGGGCGACAACACTGAAGCTTTCTTT.

The J gene is TRBJ1-1, the V gene TRBV2, with 7 bases matching TRBD1. The CDR3 runs to 13 residues. V lost 11 bases, J lost 4 bases, and 10 bases stayed unmatched. Per germline, CDR1 SNHLY and CDR2 FYNNEI. CDR3 bases: TGTGCCGACAGGGAGGTATCGGGCACTGAAGCTTTCTTT. Amino acids: CADREVSGTEAFF.

This rearrangement joins TRBV24-1 to TRBJ1-1, with TRBD1 matching over 7 bases. Germline lookup yields CDR1 KGHDR and CDR2 SFDVKD. The CDR3 length is 13 residues. V lost 4 bases, J lost 14 bases, and 12 bases stayed unmatched. CDR3 sequence: CATSEVGQSIFFF. The CDR3 DNA is TGTGCCACCAGTGAGGTGGGACAGAGTATTTTCTTCTTT.

V and J are TRBV25-1 and TRBJ1-6, with 7 bases identical to TRBD1. V was pared by 2 bases and J by 8 bases, with 9 bases of the junction left unmatched. CDR3 length equals 16 residues. From germline, CDR1 is MGHDK and CDR2 SYGVNS. CDR3 sequence: CASSEILRDSHSPLHF. The CDR3 bases are TGTGCCAGCAGTGAAATCCTGAGGGACAGCCATTCACCCCTCCACTTT. The full variable domain, its missing parts supplied by reference TRBV25-1 and TRBJ1-6, is EADIYQTPRYLVIGTGKKITLECSQTMGHDKMYWYQQDPGMELHLIHYSYGVNSTEKGDLSSESTVSRIRTEHFPLTLESARPSHTSQYLCASSEILRDSHSPLHFGNGTRLTVT.

The chain carries TRBV25-1 and TRBJ1-2; a possible D gene is TRBD1 (6 bases). Per the germline V gene, CDR1 is MGHDK and CDR2 is SYGVNS. This CDR3 comprises 14 residues. V shed 4 bases and J shed 3 bases, with 12 bases lying between them. The CDR3 sequence: CASSAQGFDYGYTF. CDR3 bases: TGTGCCAGCAGTGCGCAGGGGTTCGACTATGGCTACACCTTC.

The chain joins TRBV19 to TRBJ2-5; possibly TRBD2 for D (5 bases). This CDR3 has 15 residues. Germline assignment: CDR1 LNHDA and CDR2 SQIVND (reference sequence). Deletions cut 5 bases from V and 1 base from J, with 14 bases between. The CDR3 nucleotides are TGTGCCAGTAGTTCTATTGATCGGGGCCAAGAGACCCAGTACTTC. Translation gives CASSSIDRGQETQYF.

The rearrangement links TRBV3-1 (or the pseudogene TRBV3-2) to TRBJ2-7; weak D call: TRBD2 (6 bases). Per germline, CDR1 LGHDT and CDR2 YNNKEL (reference sequence). The V and J ends lost 4 bases and 4 bases respectively, with 14 bases between them. The CDR3 totals 14 residues. This CDR3 reads CASSPSAGRYEQYF. The CDR3 coding sequence is TGTGCCAGCAGCCCTTCCGCAGGGAGGTACGAGCAGTACTTC.

The sample holds a few counts of this clone. The chain recombines TRBV27 with TRBJ1-5, with D possibly TRBD1 on 5 matching bases. Per the germline V gene, CDR1 is MNHEY and CDR2 is SMNVEV (reference sequence). Trimming removed 4 bases from V and 6 bases from J, with 10 bases in between. CDR3 length: 13 amino acids. The CDR3, as DNA: TGTGCCAGCAGTTCAACAGGTCGTCAGCCCCAGCATTTT. Its protein product is CASSSTGRQPQHF.

The chain links TRBV3-1 (or the pseudogene TRBV3-2) to TRBJ1-6; D ambiguous. CDR3 length equals 16 residues. V dropped 0 bases and J dropped 11 bases, with 17 bases sitting between them. The germline V gene has CDR1 LGHDT and CDR2 YNNKEL (reference sequence). The CDR3 nucleotides read TGTGCCAGCAGCCAAGATCGACTCCGAAGCGGGGCACCCCTCCACTTT. Protein sequence: CASSQDRLRSGAPLHF.

This clone appeared once. This chain joins TRBV7-2 and TRBJ1-5; possibly TRBD1 for D (5 bases). The CDR3 has 13 amino acids. Per germline, CDR1 SGHTA and CDR2 FQGNSA. Trimming stripped 5 bases from V and 4 bases from J, with 9 bases between. The CDR3 DNA follows: TGTGCCAGCAGCCCGGGGGTGAATCAGCCCCAGCATTTT. This sequence encodes CASSPGVNQPQHF.

This clone appeared a few times. This chain uses TRBV4-2 with TRBJ2-7; a possible D gene is TRBD2 (5 bases). Looked up from germline, CDR1 is LGHNA and CDR2 is YNFKEQ. With 1 base removed from V and 5 bases from J, the gap between germline ends came to 15 bases. This CDR3 region has 15 residues. The CDR3 coding sequence is TGTGCCAGCAGCCAAGCCGGGATTAAACTGCACGAGCAGTACTTC. Its protein product is CASSQAGIKLHEQYF.